This T cell receptor (beta chain) was recovered during a study of shared clonotypes between healthy human individuals. CDR1 and CDR2 from the germline V gene are SGHTA and FQGTGA. The CDR3 contains 14 residues. Trimming stripped 2 bases from V and 4 bases from J, with 12 bases between. Repertoires were generated with immunoSEQ multiplex PCR, while TCRdb's copy carries only in-frame clones and drops some. The sample comprises around 700,000 clones, about two thirds of which are singletons, and around 1.8% rests with the top ten. Sequenced sample: memory CD4+ T cells sorted from blood. Noted subset: CD45RA-negative fraction. This sequence originates from a young woman in good health. The chain links TRBV7-3 to TRBJ2-7; D might be TRBD2 (6 bases). CDR3 bases: TGTGCCAGCAGCTTAGGTGGCGGGACGTACGAGCAGTACTTC. The encoded protein is CASSLGGGTYEQYF. Supplemented by reference TRBV7-3 and TRBJ2-7, the full variable domain reads GAGVSQTPSNKVTEKGKYVELRCDPISGHTALYWYRQSLGQGPEFLIYFQGTGAADDSGLPNDRFFAVRPEGSVSTLKIQRTERGDSAVYLCASSLGGGTYEQYFGPGTRLTVT.